This TCR beta chain is from a study of neurological immune-mediated disorders. The germline CDR1 and CDR2 sequences are MNHNS and SASEGT. The CDR3 totals 15 residues. Trimming took 0 bases from V and 7 from J; bases not matched to a gene: 3. The authors produced cDNA by 5'RACE using 10-nucleotide random UMIs. TCRdb reanalysed the 5' RACE reads using MiXCR and keeps one entry per CDR3 protein. The sample holds about 22,000 distinct CDR3 sequences, under 11% seen once. In its sample, this clonotype was seen many times. This clonotype was sampled from a woman aged 60 to 75 with HTLV-1-associated myelopathy (HAM/TSP). The genes are TRBV6-1 and TRBJ1-4, with 9 bases that match TRBD1. Sequencing was done on a sample of PBMCs. CDR3 nucleotide sequence: TGTGCCAGCAGTGAAGCGACAGGGGGAGGTGAAAAACTGTTTTTT. Its translation is CASSEATGGGEKLFF.